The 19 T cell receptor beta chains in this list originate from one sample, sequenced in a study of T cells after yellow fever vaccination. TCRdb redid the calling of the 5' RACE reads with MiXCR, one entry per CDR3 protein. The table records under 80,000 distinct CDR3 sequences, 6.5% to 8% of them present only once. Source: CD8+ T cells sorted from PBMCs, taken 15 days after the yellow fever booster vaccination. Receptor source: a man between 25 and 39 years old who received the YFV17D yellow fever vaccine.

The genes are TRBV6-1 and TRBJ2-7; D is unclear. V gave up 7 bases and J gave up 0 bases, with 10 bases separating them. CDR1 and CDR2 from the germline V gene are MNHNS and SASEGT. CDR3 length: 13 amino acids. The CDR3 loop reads CASIPDSSYEQYF. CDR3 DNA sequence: TGTGCCAGCATCCCAGACTCCTCCTACGAGCAGTACTTC.

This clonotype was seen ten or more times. The DNA for the CDR3 is TGTGCCAGCAGTCGGGACACCACAGATACGCAGTATTTT. The encoded protein is CASSRDTTDTQYF. The chain combines TRBV12-3 or TRBV12-4 with TRBJ2-3; a possible D gene is TRBD1 (6 bases). CDR3 length: 13 amino acids. Trimming pared 5 bases from V and 2 bases from J, leaving 8 bases between.

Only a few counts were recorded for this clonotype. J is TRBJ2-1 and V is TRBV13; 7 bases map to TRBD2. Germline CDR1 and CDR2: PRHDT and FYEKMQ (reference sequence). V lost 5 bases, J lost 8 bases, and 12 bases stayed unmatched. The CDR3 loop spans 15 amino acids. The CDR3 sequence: CASSPAGVGVDEQFF. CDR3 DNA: TGTGCCAGCAGCCCCGCGGGAGTAGGTGTCGATGAGCAGTTCTTC.

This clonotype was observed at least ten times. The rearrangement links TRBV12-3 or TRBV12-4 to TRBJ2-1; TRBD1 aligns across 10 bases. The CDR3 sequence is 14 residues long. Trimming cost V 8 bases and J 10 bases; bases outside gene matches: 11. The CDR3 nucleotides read TGTGCCAGCGGGAGAGGGACAGGGGTTGGCGAGCAGTTCTTC. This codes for CASGRGTGVGEQFF.

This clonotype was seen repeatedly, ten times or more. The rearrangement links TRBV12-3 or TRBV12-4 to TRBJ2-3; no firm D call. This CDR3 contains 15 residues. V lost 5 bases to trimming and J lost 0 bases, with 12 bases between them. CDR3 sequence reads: CASSPPGGSTDTQYF. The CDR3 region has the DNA TGTGCCAGCAGTCCCCCGGGCGGAAGCACAGATACGCAGTATTTT.

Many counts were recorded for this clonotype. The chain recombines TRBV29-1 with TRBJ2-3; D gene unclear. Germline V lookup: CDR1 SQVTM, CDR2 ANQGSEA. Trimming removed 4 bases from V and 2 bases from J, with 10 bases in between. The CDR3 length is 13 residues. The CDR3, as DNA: TGCAGCGTTGGACTTCCAAACACAGATACGCAGTATTTT. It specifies CSVGLPNTDTQYF.

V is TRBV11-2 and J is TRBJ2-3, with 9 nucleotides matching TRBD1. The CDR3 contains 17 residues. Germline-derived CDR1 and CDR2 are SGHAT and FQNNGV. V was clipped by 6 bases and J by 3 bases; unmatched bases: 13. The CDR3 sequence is CASRPTGGDRETDTQYF. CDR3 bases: TGTGCCAGCAGACCTACTGGTGGGGACAGGGAAACAGATACGCAGTATTTT.

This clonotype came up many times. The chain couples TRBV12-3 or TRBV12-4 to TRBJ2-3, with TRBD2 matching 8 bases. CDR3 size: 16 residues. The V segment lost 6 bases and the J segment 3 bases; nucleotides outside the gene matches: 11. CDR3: CASSPTSEAGTDTQYF. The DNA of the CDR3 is TGTGCCAGCAGCCCGACTAGCGAAGCGGGTACAGATACGCAGTATTTT.

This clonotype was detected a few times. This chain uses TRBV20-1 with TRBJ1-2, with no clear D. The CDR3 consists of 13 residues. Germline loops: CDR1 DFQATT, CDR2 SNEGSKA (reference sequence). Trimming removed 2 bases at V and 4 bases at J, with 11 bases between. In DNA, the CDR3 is TGCAGTGCTAGACCTCGGGGTGTCTATGGCTACACCTTC. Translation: CSARPRGVYGYTF.

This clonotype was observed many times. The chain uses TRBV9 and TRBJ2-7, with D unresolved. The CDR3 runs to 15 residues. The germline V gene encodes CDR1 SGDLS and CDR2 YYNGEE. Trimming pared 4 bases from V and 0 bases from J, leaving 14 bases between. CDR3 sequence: CASSPSPLGSYEQYF. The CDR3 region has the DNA TGTGCCAGCAGCCCTTCCCCCCTGGGCTCCTACGAGCAGTACTTC.

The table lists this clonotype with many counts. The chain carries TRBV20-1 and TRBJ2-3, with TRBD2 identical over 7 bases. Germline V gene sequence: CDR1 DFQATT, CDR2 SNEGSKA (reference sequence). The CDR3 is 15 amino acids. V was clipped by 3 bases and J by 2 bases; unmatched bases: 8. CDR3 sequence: CSARPRDYTTDTQYF. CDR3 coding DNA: TGCAGTGCTAGGCCCCGGGACTATACCACAGATACGCAGTATTTT.

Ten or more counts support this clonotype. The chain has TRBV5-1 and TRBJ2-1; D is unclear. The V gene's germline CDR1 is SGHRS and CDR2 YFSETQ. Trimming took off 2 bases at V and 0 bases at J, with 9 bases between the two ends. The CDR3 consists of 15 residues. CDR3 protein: CASSFEESSYNEQFF. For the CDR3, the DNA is TGCGCCAGCAGCTTCGAGGAGAGCTCCTACAATGAGCAGTTCTTC.

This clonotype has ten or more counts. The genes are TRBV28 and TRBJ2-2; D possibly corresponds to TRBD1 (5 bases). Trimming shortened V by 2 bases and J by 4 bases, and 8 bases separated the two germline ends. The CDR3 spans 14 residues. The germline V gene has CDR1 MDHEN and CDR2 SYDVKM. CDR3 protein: CASSLTGRTGELFF. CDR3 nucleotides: TGTGCCAGCAGTTTAACAGGCCGCACCGGGGAGCTGTTTTTT.

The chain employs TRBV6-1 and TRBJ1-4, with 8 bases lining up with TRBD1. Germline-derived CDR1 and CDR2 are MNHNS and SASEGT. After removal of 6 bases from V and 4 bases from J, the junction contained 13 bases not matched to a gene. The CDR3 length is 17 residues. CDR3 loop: CASSPPGGQDFNEKLFF. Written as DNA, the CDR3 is TGTGCCAGCAGCCCACCCGGGGGACAGGATTTTAATGAAAAACTGTTTTTT.

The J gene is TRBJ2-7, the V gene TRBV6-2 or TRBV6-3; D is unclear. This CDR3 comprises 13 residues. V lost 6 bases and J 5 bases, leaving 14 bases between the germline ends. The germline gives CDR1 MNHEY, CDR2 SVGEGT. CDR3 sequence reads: CASSPLLPDEQYF. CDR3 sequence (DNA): TGTGCCAGCAGCCCCCTGTTGCCGGACGAGCAGTACTTC.

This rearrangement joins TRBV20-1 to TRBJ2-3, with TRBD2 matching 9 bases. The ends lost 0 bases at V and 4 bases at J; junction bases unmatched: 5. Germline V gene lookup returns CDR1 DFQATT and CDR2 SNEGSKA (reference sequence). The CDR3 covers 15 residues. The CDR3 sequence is CSARDPAGGPDTQYF. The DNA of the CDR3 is TGCAGTGCTAGAGATCCCGCGGGAGGGCCAGATACGCAGTATTTT.

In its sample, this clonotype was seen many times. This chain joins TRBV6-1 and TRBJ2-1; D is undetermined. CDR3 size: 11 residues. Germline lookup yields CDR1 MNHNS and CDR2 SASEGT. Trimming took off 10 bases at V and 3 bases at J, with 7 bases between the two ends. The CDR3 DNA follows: TGTGCCACCAGAGACTACAATGAGCAGTTCTTC. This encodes CATRDYNEQFF.

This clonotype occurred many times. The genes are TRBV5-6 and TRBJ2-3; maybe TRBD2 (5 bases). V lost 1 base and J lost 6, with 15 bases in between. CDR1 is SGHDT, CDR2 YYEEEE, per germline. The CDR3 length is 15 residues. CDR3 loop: CASSLNGPAVDTQYF. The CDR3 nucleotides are TGTGCCAGCAGCTTGAACGGACCAGCGGTTGATACGCAGTATTTT.

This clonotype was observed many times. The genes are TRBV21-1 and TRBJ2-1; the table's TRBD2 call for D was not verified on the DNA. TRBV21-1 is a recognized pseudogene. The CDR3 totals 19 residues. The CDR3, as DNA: TGTGCCAGCAGCACGGGCTACGGAAAAGCGGGAGAGTGGTACAATGAGCAGTTCTTC. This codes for CASSTGYGKAGEWYNEQFF.